This TCR beta chain was sequenced during a study of blood T cells in healthy people across ages. Then a second PCR, running roughly 7 to 11 cycles, was carried out with a sample-barcoded 5' primer and a J-beta primer mix. TCRdb used MiXCR to reprocess the 5' RACE reads, holding one entry per CDR3 protein. The repertoire holds roughly 790,000 distinct CDR3 sequences, with roughly 47% as singletons. As concerns this clonotype: One junction end disagrees with the germline gene, perhaps due to a read error.

The source material was blood. The TCR sequence derives from a woman aged 60-75 years in good health.

CDR3 sequence: CASTDFGGSYERYF. The CDR3 DNA reads TGTGCCAGCACCGACTTCGGGGGCTCCTACGAGCGGTACTTC. The gene calls are TRBV6-2 or TRBV6-3 and TRBJ2-7; D tentatively fits TRBD1 or TRBD2 (6 bases each). Per germline, CDR1 MNHEY and CDR2 SVGEGT. This CDR3 contains 14 residues.